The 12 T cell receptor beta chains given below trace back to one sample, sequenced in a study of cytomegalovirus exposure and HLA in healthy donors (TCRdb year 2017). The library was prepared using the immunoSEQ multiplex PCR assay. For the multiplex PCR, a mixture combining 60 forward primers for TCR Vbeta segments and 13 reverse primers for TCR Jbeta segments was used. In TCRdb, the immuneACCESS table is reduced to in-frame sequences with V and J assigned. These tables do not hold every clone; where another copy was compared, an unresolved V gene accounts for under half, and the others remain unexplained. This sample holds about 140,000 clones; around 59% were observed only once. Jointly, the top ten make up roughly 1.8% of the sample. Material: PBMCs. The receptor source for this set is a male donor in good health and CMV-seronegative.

The CDR3 loop is CAWSLGASGFYEQYF. The CDR3 DNA sequence: TGTGCCTGGAGTCTAGGGGCTAGCGGGTTCTACGAGCAGTACTTC. The chain is built from TRBV30 and TRBJ2-5, with 8 bases matching TRBD2. TRBJ2-7 explains the end of the DNA better; the J call may be wrong. Germline-derived CDR1 and CDR2 are GTSNPN and SVGIG (reference sequence). This CDR3 comprises 15 residues.

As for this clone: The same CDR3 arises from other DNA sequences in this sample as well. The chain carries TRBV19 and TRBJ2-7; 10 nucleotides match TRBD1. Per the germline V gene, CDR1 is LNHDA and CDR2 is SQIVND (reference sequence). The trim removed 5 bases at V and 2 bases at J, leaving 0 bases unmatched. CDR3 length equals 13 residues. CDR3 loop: CASSGTGAYEQYF. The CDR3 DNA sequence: TGTGCCAGTAGTGGGACAGGGGCCTACGAGCAGTACTTC.

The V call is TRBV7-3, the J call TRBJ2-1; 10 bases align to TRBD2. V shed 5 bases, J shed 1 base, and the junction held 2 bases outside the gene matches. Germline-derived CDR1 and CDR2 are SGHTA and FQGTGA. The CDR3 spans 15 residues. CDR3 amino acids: CASSRTSGSYNEQFF. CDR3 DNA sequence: TGTGCCAGCAGCCGGACTAGCGGATCCTACAATGAGCAGTTCTTC.

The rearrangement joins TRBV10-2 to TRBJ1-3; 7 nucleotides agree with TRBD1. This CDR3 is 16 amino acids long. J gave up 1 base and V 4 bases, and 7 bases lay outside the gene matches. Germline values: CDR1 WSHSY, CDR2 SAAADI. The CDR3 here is CASSAQGGTSGNTIYF. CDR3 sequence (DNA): TGCGCCAGCAGTGCCCAAGGGGGCACATCTGGAAACACCATATATTTT.

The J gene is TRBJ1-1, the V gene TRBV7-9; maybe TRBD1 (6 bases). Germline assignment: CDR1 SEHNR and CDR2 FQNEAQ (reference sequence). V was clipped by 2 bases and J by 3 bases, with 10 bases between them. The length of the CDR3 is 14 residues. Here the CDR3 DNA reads TGTGCCAGCAGCTTAACAGGGAAGGACACTGAAGCTTTCTTT. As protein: CASSLTGKDTEAFF.

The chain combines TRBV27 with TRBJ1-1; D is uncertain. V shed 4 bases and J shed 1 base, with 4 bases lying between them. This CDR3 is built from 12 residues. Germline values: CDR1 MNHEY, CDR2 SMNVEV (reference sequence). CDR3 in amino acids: CASSSGNTEAFF. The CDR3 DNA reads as TGTGCCAGCAGTTCAGGGAACACTGAAGCTTTCTTT.

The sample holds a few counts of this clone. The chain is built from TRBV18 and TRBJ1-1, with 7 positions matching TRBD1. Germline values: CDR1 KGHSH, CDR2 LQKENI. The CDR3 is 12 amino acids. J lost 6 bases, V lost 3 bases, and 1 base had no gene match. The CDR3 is CASSPGQSEAFF. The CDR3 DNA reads TGTGCCAGCTCACCGGGACAGTCTGAAGCTTTCTTT.

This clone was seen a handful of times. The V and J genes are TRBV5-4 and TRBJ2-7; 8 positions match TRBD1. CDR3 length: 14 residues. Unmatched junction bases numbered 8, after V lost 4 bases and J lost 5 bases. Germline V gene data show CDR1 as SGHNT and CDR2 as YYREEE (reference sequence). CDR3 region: CASSPNRGNHEQYF. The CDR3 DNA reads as TGTGCCAGCAGCCCAAACAGGGGGAACCACGAGCAGTACTTC.

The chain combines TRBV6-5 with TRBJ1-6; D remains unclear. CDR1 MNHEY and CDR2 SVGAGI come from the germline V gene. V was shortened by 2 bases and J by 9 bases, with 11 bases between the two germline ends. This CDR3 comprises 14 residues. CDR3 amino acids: CASSYGRLGSPLHF. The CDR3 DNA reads TGTGCCAGCAGTTACGGCAGGCTCGGTTCACCCCTCCACTTT.

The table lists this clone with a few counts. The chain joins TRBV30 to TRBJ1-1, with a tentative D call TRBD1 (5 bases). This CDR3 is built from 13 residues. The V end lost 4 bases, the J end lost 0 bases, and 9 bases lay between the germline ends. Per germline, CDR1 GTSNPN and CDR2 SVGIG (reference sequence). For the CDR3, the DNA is TGTGCCTGGACGAACAGGATGAACACTGAAGCTTTCTTT. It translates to CAWTNRMNTEAFF.

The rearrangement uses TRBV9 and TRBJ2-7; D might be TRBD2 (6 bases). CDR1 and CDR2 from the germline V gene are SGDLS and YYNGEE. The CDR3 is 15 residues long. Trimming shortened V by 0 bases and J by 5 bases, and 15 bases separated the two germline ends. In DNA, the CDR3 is TGTGCCAGCAGCGTAGGGCTCCTGGGGGGAGACGAGCAGTACTTC. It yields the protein CASSVGLLGGDEQYF.

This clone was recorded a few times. CDR3 nucleotide sequence: TGCGCCAGCAGCAGGGACTTCGGCCAGCCCCAGCATTTT. It translates to CASSRDFGQPQHF. This chain connects TRBV5-1 to TRBJ1-5; TRBD1 is a possible D gene (5 bases). CDR1 and CDR2 from the germline V gene are SGHRS and YFSETQ. The CDR3 contains 13 residues. Trimming left V 4 bases short and J 7 bases short, with 12 bases between.